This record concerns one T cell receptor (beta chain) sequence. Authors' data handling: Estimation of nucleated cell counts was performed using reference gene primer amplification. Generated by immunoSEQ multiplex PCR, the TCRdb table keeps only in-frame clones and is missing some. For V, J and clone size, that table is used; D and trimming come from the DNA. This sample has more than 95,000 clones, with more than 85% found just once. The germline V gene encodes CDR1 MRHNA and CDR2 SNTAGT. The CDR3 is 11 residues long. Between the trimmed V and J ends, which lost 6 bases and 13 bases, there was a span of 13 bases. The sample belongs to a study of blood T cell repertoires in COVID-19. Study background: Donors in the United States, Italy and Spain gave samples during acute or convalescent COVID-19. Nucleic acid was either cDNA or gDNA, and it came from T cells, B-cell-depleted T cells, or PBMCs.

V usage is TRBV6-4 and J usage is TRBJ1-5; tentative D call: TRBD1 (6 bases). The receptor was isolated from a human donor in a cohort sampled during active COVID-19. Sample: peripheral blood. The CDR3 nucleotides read TGTGCCAGCAGAGGGGGTCGTCCACAGCATTTT. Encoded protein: CASRGGRPQHF.